This T cell receptor (beta chain) was documented in a study of chemoradiotherapy in HPV16-positive cancers. This clone is a singleton in its sample. TCRdb keeps only in-frame clones here, not all; method: immunoSEQ multiplex PCR. The top ten hold less than 8% of the sample, which has 7,000 to 7,500 clones, roughly 82% seen once. Germline lookup yields CDR1 SNHLY and CDR2 FYNNEI. CDR3 size: 14 residues. The V end was cut by 5 bases, the J end by 5 bases, with 13 bases between. The sample consisted of tumor tissue, taken from a patient who underwent chemoradiotherapy. The TCR comes from a human donor with HPV-associated anogenital cancer. This chain connects TRBV2 to TRBJ2-1, with D perhaps TRBD1 (5 bases). The CDR3 here is CASSPRDSNNEQFF. CDR3 DNA: TGTGCCAGCAGTCCCCGAGACAGCAACAATGAGCAGTTCTTC.